This TCR beta chain was recovered during a study of prognosis after radiotherapy for stage I lung cancer. Two-round multiplex PCR amplified TCR beta CDR3 from genomic DNA. Used in first-round PCR were primers specific to each TRBV and TRBJ gene. MiXCR, run by TCRdb on the multiplex PCR reads, gives a single entry per CDR3 protein. Here the sample spans more than 30,000 distinct CDR3 sequences, about 39% being singletons. This CDR3 region has 15 residues. Looked up from germline, CDR1 is MGHRA and CDR2 is YSYEKL. Comment on this clonotype: The junction and the germline gene differ at one end; a read error may be behind it.

V and J are TRBV4-1 and TRBJ1-4, with TRBD1 identical over 8 bases. Sequencing was performed on PBMCs, taken before or after stereotactic body radiation therapy (not recorded which). The TCR was taken from a donor over 45 with non-small cell lung cancer. The DNA for the CDR3 is TGCGCCAGCAGCCAACGGACAGGGTTGGGTGAAAAACTATTTTTT. This encodes CASSQRTGLGEKLFF.